Listed below are T cell receptor beta chains from one sample, sequenced in a study of blood T cell repertoires in COVID-19. Repertoires were generated with immunoSEQ multiplex PCR, while TCRdb's copy carries only in-frame clones and drops some. Of a few hundred thousand clones listed, more than 70% are singletons. The sequencing sample was made of peripheral blood. These TCRs come from a woman aged 40 to 50 who had recovered from COVID-19. Each CDR3 is given with its conserved first and last residue. A D gene is named only where the DNA matches it firmly. Rows give clone size only sometimes, using once, few, many, or a class for an expanded clone.

>TRBV6-5|NA|NA|TRBJ2-7
CASSGGVYEQYF
TGTGCCAGCAGCGGCGGAGTCTACGAGCAGTACTTC
>TRBV29-1|NA|TRBD1|TRBJ1-1
CSVKTGTEEAFF
TGCAGCGTTAAAACCGGGACAGAGGAAGCTTTCTTT
>TRBV4-1|NA|TRBD1|TRBJ2-7
CASSHTQTGGSGYEQYF
TGCGCCAGCAGCCATACCCAGACAGGGGGCAGTGGGTACGAGCAGTACTTC
>TRBV7-2|NA|NA|TRBJ1-2
CASSLARGGYTF
TGTGCCAGCAGCTTAGCGCGCGGTGGCTACACCTTC
>TRBV27|NA|NA|TRBJ1-2
CASSPRSGVAGYTF
TGTGCCAGCAGCCCCCGGTCGGGGGTCGCTGGCTACACCTTC
>TRBV5-8|NA|TRBD1|TRBJ1-1
CASSHRDSGTTEAFF
TGTGCCAGCAGCCATAGGGACAGTGGTACCACTGAAGCTTTCTTT
>TRBV5-1|NA|TRBD1|TRBJ1-2
CASSLMMGQGNYGYTF
TGCGCCAGCAGCTTAATGATGGGACAGGGAAACTATGGCTACACCTTC
>TRBV4-1|NA|NA|TRBJ1-2
CASSQDVRVGGYTF
TGCGCCAGCAGCCAAGATGTCAGGGTGGGGGGCTACACCTTC
>TRBV11-3|NA|NA|TRBJ1-5
CASSLGGGNQPQHF
TGTGCCAGCAGCCTGGGGGGGGGAAATCAGCCCCAGCATTTT
>TRBV5-5|once|NA|TRBJ1-5
CASSLVGGGSSNQPQHF
TGTGCCAGCAGCTTGGTCGGGGGTGGGAGCAGCAATCAGCCCCAGCATTTT
>TRBV19|once|NA|TRBJ1-6
CASSIASSYNSPLHF
TGTGCCAGTAGTATAGCCAGCTCCTATAATTCACCCCTCCACTTT
>TRBV7-8|NA|NA|TRBJ2-1
CASSRGGHPSYNEQFF
TGTGCCAGCAGCCGAGGTGGGCACCCCTCCTACAATGAGCAGTTCTTC
>TRBV2|NA|NA|TRBJ2-1
CASSGVTYNEQFF
TGTGCCAGCAGTGGAGTCACCTACAATGAGCAGTTCTTC
>TRBV7-2|NA|TRBD1|TRBJ1-5
CASSPRGDQPQHF
TGTGCCAGCAGCCCCAGGGGGGATCAGCCCCAGCATTTT
>TRBV27|NA|NA|TRBJ2-7
CASSPRQSRYEQYF
TGTGCCAGCAGCCCACGACAGTCCCGATACGAGCAGTACTTC
>TRBV7-3|NA|NA|TRBJ1-1
CASSLSPGRGTEAFF
TGTGCCAGCAGCTTAAGTCCGGGGAGGGGCACTGAAGCTTTCTTT
>TRBV7-2|NA|NA|TRBJ2-3
CASSSRASTDTQYF
TGTGCCAGCAGCTCCAGGGCCAGCACAGATACGCAGTATTTT
>TRBV7-6|NA|NA|TRBJ1-6
CASSLGSGIYNSPLHF
TGTGCCAGCAGCTTAGGGTCGGGAATATATAATTCACCCCTCCACTTT
>TRBV30|NA|TRBD1|TRBJ1-1
CAWTPPLQGMNTEAFF
TGTGCCTGGACCCCCCCCCTACAGGGGATGAACACTGAAGCTTTCTTT
>TRBV2|NA|TRBD1|TRBJ2-1
CASRYGQGRWVDEQFF
TGTGCCAGCAGGTACGGACAGGGCCGGTGGGTGGATGAGCAGTTCTTC
>TRBV12-5|once|TRBD2|TRBJ2-7
CASAPAGVPYEQYF
TGTGCTAGTGCCCCAGCGGGAGTCCCCTACGAGCAGTACTTC
>TRBV10-3|NA|NA|TRBJ1-6
CAISDGKTRGGHNSPLHF
TGTGCCATCAGTGACGGGAAGACACGAGGTGGACATAATTCACCCCTCCACTTT
>TRBV27|NA|TRBD1|TRBJ2-2
CASSFRTGSTGELFF
TGTGCCAGCAGTTTCCGGACAGGGAGCACCGGGGAGCTGTTTTTT
>TRBV6-2/TRBV6-3|few|TRBD1|TRBJ2-7
CASSPTGQGGEQYF
TGTGCCAGCAGCCCCACCGGACAGGGGGGCGAGCAGTACTTC
>TRBV5-4|NA|NA|TRBJ2-3
CASRDTGGPDTQYF
TGTGCCAGCCGGGACACCGGAGGCCCAGATACGCAGTATTTT